Below, one T cell receptor beta chain is given with its context. What it recognizes is unknown. From germline, CDR1 is SQVTM and CDR2 ANQGSEA. Trimming removed 7 bases from V and 7 bases from J, with 17 bases in between. CDR3 length equals 13 residues. The data derive from a study of T cell repertoires in cytomegalovirus infection. The overall study: Carrying CMV and the relevant HLA type showed in public TCR beta signatures.

Study-level results: The ex vivo response was dominated by HLA-C-restricted CMV-specific TCR beta clonotypes. Accumulated public TCR beta family frequency recognized individuals carrying CMV together with the relevant HLA.

Each CDR3 protein gets one entry after TCRdb re-called the reads with MiXCR. The sample has about 180,000 distinct CDR3 sequences; roughly 14% are singletons. The V call is TRBV29-1, the J call TRBJ1-5; tentatively, D is TRBD1 (5 bases). The clonotype originates from a human donor in good health (CMV status not recorded). Some clones in this sample may be carry-over from other donors' samples. Sequencing was done on a sample of PBMCs. CDR3 bases: TGCAGCGCGCGCAGGGATGCTGGGCAGCCCCAGCATTTT. It codes for CSARRDAGQPQHF.